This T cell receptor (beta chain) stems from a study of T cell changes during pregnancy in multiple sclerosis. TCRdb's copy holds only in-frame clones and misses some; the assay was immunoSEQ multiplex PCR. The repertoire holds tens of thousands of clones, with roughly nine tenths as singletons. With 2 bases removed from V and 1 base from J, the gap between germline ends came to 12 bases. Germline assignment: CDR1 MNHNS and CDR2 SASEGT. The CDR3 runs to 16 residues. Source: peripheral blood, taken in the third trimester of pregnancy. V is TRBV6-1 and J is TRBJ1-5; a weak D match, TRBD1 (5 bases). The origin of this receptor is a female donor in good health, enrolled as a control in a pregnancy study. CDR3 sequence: CASSEQPGVSNQPQHF. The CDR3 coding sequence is TGTGCCAGCAGTGAACAGCCGGGGGTGAGCAATCAGCCCCAGCATTTT.